One T cell receptor beta chain is described in this entry. Germline assignment: CDR1 MNHEY and CDR2 SVGAGI. CDR3 length: 15 amino acids. V gave up 6 bases and J gave up 0 bases; unmatched junction bases: 7. The data belong to a study of T cell changes during pregnancy in multiple sclerosis. Assay: immunoSEQ multiplex PCR; the TCRdb copy retains only in-frame clones and omits some. There are under 100,000 clones in the sample; approximately 89% occur only once, and roughly 2% lies in the top ten. Sequences were derived from peripheral blood, sampled in the first trimester of pregnancy. The chain employs TRBV6-5 and TRBJ1-2; TRBD1 matches at 7 bases. The sequence came from a female donor in good health, enrolled as a control in a pregnancy study. CDR3 region: CASSFRQGPNYGYTF. The CDR3 nucleotides read TGTGCCAGCAGCTTCCGACAGGGCCCTAACTATGGCTACACCTTC.